Below are 15 T cell receptor beta chains sequenced from a single sample in a study of post-analysis software for immune sequencing data. Study-level results: TRBV5-6, TRBV5-1 and TRBV20-1 belonged to a set of about five TRBV segments that were more frequent in patients than controls.

cDNA libraries for TCR beta contained unique molecular identifiers. TCRdb used MiXCR to reprocess the PCR reads, holding one entry per CDR3 protein. This table has hundreds of thousands of distinct CDR3 sequences, 45% appearing once. Their antigens are not known. Sequenced material: blood. The receptors come from a girl aged 10 to 17 with multiple sclerosis.

CDR3 in DNA: TGCAGTGCTAGAGAACAAAGGGACTGGGGCCAAGAGACCCAGTACTTC. Protein: CSAREQRDWGQETQYF. V and J are TRBV20-1 and TRBJ2-5; D is possibly TRBD2 (6 bases). Germline V gene data show CDR1 as DFQATT and CDR2 as SNEGSKA (reference sequence). This CDR3 is 16 amino acids long. V was cut by 0 bases and J by 1 base, with 15 bases left in between.

This chain joins TRBV2 and TRBJ1-5, with D possibly matching TRBD1 (6 bases). CDR1 SNHLY and CDR2 FYNNEI come from the germline V gene. V was clipped by 4 bases and J by 7 bases, with 14 bases between them. This CDR3 region has 14 residues. Here the CDR3 DNA reads TGTGCCAGCAGTGCTACAGGGCGATGGCAGCCCCAGCATTTT. Translating gives CASSATGRWQPQHF.

The chain recombines TRBV7-3 with TRBJ2-6, with D hard to call. Trimming took off 2 bases at V and 2 bases at J, with 10 bases between the two ends. Germline assignment: CDR1 SGHTA and CDR2 FQGTGA. The CDR3 length is 16 residues. The CDR3 protein is CASSLLSVPGANVLTF. As DNA, the CDR3 is TGTGCCAGCAGCTTATTGTCGGTTCCTGGGGCCAACGTCCTGACTTTC.

The CDR3 here is CATSRGGQNYEQYF. The CDR3 region has the DNA TGTGCCACCAGCAGAGGTGGACAGAACTACGAGCAGTACTTC. The J gene is TRBJ2-5, the V gene TRBV15; possibly TRBD1 for D (6 bases). TRBJ2-7 explains the end of the DNA better; the J call may be wrong. CDR1 and CDR2 from the germline V gene are LNHNV and YYDKDF (reference sequence). There are 14 residues in the CDR3.

The genes are TRBV7-3 and TRBJ1-2; 8 bases map to TRBD1. Germline CDR1 is SGHTA and CDR2 is FQGTGA. Unmatched junction bases numbered 10, after V lost 5 bases and J lost 2 bases. This CDR3 is built from 16 residues. The CDR3, as DNA: TGTGCCAGCAGCGCGTTTCGACAGGGGACAAACTATGGCTACACCTTC. Protein: CASSAFRQGTNYGYTF.

In DNA form, the CDR3 reads TGTGCCAGCACGGAGCGGGAGGGCCCTTACAATGAGCAGTTCTTC. It translates to CASTEREGPYNEQFF. The J gene is TRBJ2-1, the V gene TRBV2; the match to TRBD2 covers 10 bases. Germline CDR1 reads SNHLY; CDR2 reads FYNNEI. Germline trimming cut 7 bases from V and 4 bases from J; bases unmatched to any gene: 7. This CDR3 spans 15 amino acids. The complete variable domain, with remaining parts taken from reference TRBV2 and TRBJ2-1, reads EPEVTQTPSHQVTQMGQEVILRCVPISNHLYFYWYRQILGQKVEFLVSFYNNEISEKSEIFDDQFSVERPDGSNFTLKIRSTKLEDSAMYFCASTEREGPYNEQFFGPGTRLTVL.

This clonotype showed up many times. The V gene is TRBV4-1, the J gene TRBJ2-1; 7 bases align to TRBD2. Trimming cost V 1 base and J 8 bases; bases outside gene matches: 5. Germline values: CDR1 MGHRA, CDR2 YSYEKL. This CDR3 region has 14 residues. CDR3: CASSQVPSGYEQFF. CDR3 in DNA: TGCGCCAGCAGCCAAGTTCCTAGCGGCTATGAGCAGTTCTTC.

This chain links TRBV20-1 with TRBJ2-4, with 10 bases matching TRBD2. The J call may be wrong; the DNA end is better matched by TRBJ2-7. Germline V gene sequence: CDR1 DFQATT, CDR2 SNEGSKA (reference sequence). The CDR3 contains 12 residues. CDR3 in DNA: TGCAGTGGTCGGACTAGCGGCTACGAGCAGTACTTC. Its protein is CSGRTSGYEQYF.

This clonotype was detected only a few times. The rearrangement joins TRBV5-1 to TRBJ1-1, with 9 bases matching TRBD1. Germline V gives CDR1 SGHRS, CDR2 YFSETQ. CDR3 size: 15 residues. The V and J ends lost 2 bases and 0 bases, in that order; junction bases with no gene match: 2. CDR3 residues: CASSLTGGLNTEAFF. The CDR3 DNA follows: TGCGCCAGCAGCTTAACAGGGGGCTTGAACACTGAAGCTTTCTTT.

The genes are TRBV29-1 and TRBJ2-3; 9 bases align to TRBD1. The CDR3 contains 14 residues. J lost 0 bases, V lost 6 bases, and 4 bases had no gene match. Germline V gene lookup returns CDR1 SQVTM and CDR2 ANQGSEA. CDR3 sequence reads: CSVSGTGSTDTQYF. In DNA form, the CDR3 reads TGCAGCGTCTCCGGGACAGGGAGCACAGATACGCAGTATTTT.

The chain combines TRBV6-4 with TRBJ2-1; D tentatively reads TRBD1 or TRBD2 (5 bases each). Germline-derived CDR1 and CDR2 are MRHNA and SNTAGT. Trimming pared 6 bases from V and 3 bases from J, leaving 24 bases between. The CDR3 is 18 amino acids. DNA of the CDR3: TGTGCCAGCAGGCCGGGACCCCCCGGGTCTGGGCTCTACAATGAGCAGTTCTTC. Residues: CASRPGPPGSGLYNEQFF.

The V and J genes are TRBV15 and TRBJ1-5; D is unresolved. The ends were cut back, 3 bases at V and 3 bases at J, with 12 bases in the middle. CDR1 is LNHNV, CDR2 YYDKDF, per germline (reference sequence). This CDR3 is built from 15 residues. CDR3 amino acids: CATSSHGLDNQPQHF. In nucleotides, the CDR3 is TGTGCCACCAGCAGTCACGGGCTGGACAATCAGCCCCAGCATTTT.

This sequence joins TRBV27 and TRBJ2-5; TRBD1 might be the D (5 bases). The CDR3 totals 15 residues. Trimming took 5 bases from V and 1 from J, leaving 14 bases between them. Germline CDR1 MNHEY, CDR2 SMNVEV (reference sequence). DNA of the CDR3: TGTGCCAGCAGTCTTATCGGCAGGGCCCAAGAGACCCAGTACTTC. It codes for CASSLIGRAQETQYF.

The chain recombines TRBV5-1 with TRBJ2-1; 14 bases align to TRBD2. V lost 4 bases and J lost 7; bases outside the gene matches: 10. This CDR3 is 17 amino acids long. Germline CDR1 is SGHRS and CDR2 is YFSETQ. For the CDR3, the DNA is TGCGCCAGCAGCCCAGGACTGACTAGCGGGAGGGCAAATGAGCAGTTCTTC. Residues: CASSPGLTSGRANEQFF.

This chain links TRBV20-1 with TRBJ2-7; D may be TRBD1 (5 bases). V dropped 2 bases and J dropped 1 base, with 18 bases sitting between them. Germline CDR1 and CDR2: DFQATT and SNEGSKA (reference sequence). The CDR3 sequence is 16 residues long. The CDR3 coding sequence is TGCAGTGCTAGACGGGCCCATCCGACAGTTTCCTACGAGCAGTACTTC. Its protein is CSARRAHPTVSYEQYF.